The next 21 T cell receptor beta chains were all read from a single sample in a study of CD8+ T cells in alopecia areata. Treatment specified: oral pan-JAK inhibitor, 5-10 mg twice daily. RNA was extracted and reverse transcribed into cDNA as the sequencing template. The table came from immunoSEQ multiplex PCR; TCRdb's copy has only in-frame clones and leaves some out. The table includes around 170,000 clones, 51% detected once. Sequenced here: CD8+ T cells sorted from blood, sampled at approximately week 51, from a patient treated with tofacitinib. These receptors originate from a human donor with alopecia areata.

Only one count was recorded for this clone. This chain connects TRBV7-3 to TRBJ2-1; D unresolved. Trimming took 2 bases from V and 8 from J, leaving 13 bases between them. CDR3 length: 14 amino acids. Germline V gene sequence: CDR1 SGHTA, CDR2 FQGTGA. The CDR3 nucleotides are TGTGCCAGCAGCTTATTTTCGACTGTCGATGAGCAGTTCTTC. Protein product: CASSLFSTVDEQFF.

This chain connects TRBV4-1 to TRBJ2-1, with 7 bases fitting TRBD1. CDR3 length equals 13 residues. The junction had 7 bases not matched to a gene; V was cut back by 4 bases and J by 10 bases. Germline CDR1 reads MGHRA; CDR2 reads YSYEKL. The CDR3 is CASSPIDRAEQFF. The CDR3 DNA reads as TGCGCCAGCAGCCCAATTGACAGGGCCGAGCAGTTCTTC.

V usage is TRBV4-1 and J usage is TRBJ1-2; 7 positions agree with TRBD1. Germline V gene data show CDR1 as MGHRA and CDR2 as YSYEKL. This CDR3 has 15 amino acids. V shed 1 base and J 5 bases; nucleotides not matched to a gene: 7. The CDR3 loop is CASSQVQGGGYGYTF. DNA for the CDR3: TGCGCCAGCAGCCAAGTTCAGGGGGGCGGTTATGGCTACACCTTC.

The rearrangement uses TRBV7-6 and TRBJ2-7; TRBD1 matches 9 bases. The CDR3 has 15 residues. Per germline, CDR1 SGHVS and CDR2 FNYEAQ. Trimming took 5 bases from V and 3 from J; bases not matched to a gene: 8. This chain's CDR3 is CASSPWTGVNYEQYF. The CDR3 region has the DNA TGTGCCAGCAGCCCTTGGACAGGGGTAAACTACGAGCAGTACTTC.

This sequence joins TRBV6-5 and TRBJ1-4, with 10 bases identical to TRBD1. CDR1 is MNHEY and CDR2 is SVGAGI in the germline V gene. The CDR3 is 13 amino acids. V lost 7 bases to trimming and J lost 6 bases; unmatched junction nucleotides: 2. The CDR3 is CASIGTGDEKLFF. In DNA form, the CDR3 reads TGTGCCAGCATCGGGACAGGGGATGAAAAACTGTTTTTT.

CDR3 amino acids: CASLNTALINYEQYF. In DNA, the CDR3 is TGCGCCAGCTTAAACACCGCCCTAATTAACTACGAGCAGTACTTC. This chain joins TRBV10-2 and TRBJ2-7; D remains unclear. The CDR3 contains 15 residues. Trimming cost V 8 bases and J 3 bases, with 20 bases left between them. Germline lookup yields CDR1 WSHSY and CDR2 SAAADI.

This clone was seen more than once but under ten times. The chain uses TRBV29-1 and TRBJ2-5; weak D call: TRBD2 (5 bases). This CDR3 region has 14 residues. V was shortened by 0 bases and J by 5 bases, with 13 bases between the two germline ends. The germline V gene has CDR1 SQVTM and CDR2 ANQGSEA. CDR3 sequence: CSVEDLRGWETQYF. CDR3 in DNA: TGCAGCGTTGAAGATCTTCGGGGATGGGAGACCCAGTACTTC.

The chain couples TRBV2 to TRBJ2-7; TRBD1 matches 8 bases. Per the germline V gene, CDR1 is SNHLY and CDR2 is FYNNEI. This CDR3 is 14 amino acids long. V shed 3 bases, J shed 3 bases, and the junction held 4 bases outside the gene matches. The CDR3 here is CASSDQGASYEQYF. The CDR3 DNA sequence: TGTGCCAGCAGTGATCAGGGGGCTAGCTACGAGCAGTACTTC.

This clone was counted a few times. The chain is built from TRBV7-9 and TRBJ1-2, with TRBD1 as a possible D gene (6 bases). Germline CDR1 and CDR2: SEHNR and FQNEAQ (reference sequence). V shed 7 bases and J shed 8 bases, with 20 bases lying between them. The CDR3 is 14 amino acids. CDR3 sequence reads: CASKVVQGSVGYTF. The DNA for the CDR3 is TGTGCCAGCAAGGTAGTACAGGGATCCGTCGGCTACACCTTC.

The V call is TRBV5-1, the J call TRBJ2-2; D is unresolved. V shed 4 bases and J shed 2 bases, with 12 bases lying between them. The CDR3 has 15 amino acids. Germline CDR1 reads SGHRS; CDR2 reads YFSETQ. CDR3 amino acids: CASSTYSYNTGELFF. In nucleotides, the CDR3 is TGCGCCAGCAGCACTTACAGTTACAACACCGGGGAGCTGTTTTTT.

Turning to this clone: Other nucleotide sequences from this sample produce the same CDR3. This sequence joins TRBV5-6 and TRBJ1-6; D not certain. CDR1 is SGHDT, CDR2 YYEEEE, per germline. The V end was cut by 0 bases, the J end by 9 bases, with 4 bases between. CDR3 size: 12 residues. DNA for the CDR3: TGTGCCAGCAGCTTGGAAGGTTCACCCCTCCACTTT. Translating gives CASSLEGSPLHF.

V and J are TRBV27 and TRBJ1-5; 8 bases line up with TRBD1. The CDR3 extends over 15 amino acids. In germline, CDR1 is MNHEY, CDR2 SMNVEV (reference sequence). V was clipped by 6 bases and J by 5 bases; unmatched bases: 9. CDR3 in DNA: TGTGCCAGCAGATCCGGGACAGGATTATATCAGCCCCAGCATTTT. Translating gives CASRSGTGLYQPQHF.

The CDR3 here is CASRQQGGWNIQYF. For the CDR3, the DNA is TGTGCCAGCAGACAACAGGGGGGATGGAACATTCAGTACTTC. The V and J genes are TRBV2 and TRBJ2-4, with 8 bases aligning to TRBD1. Unmatched junction bases numbered 8, after V lost 6 bases and J lost 7 bases. Germline V lookup: CDR1 SNHLY, CDR2 FYNNEI. The CDR3 is 14 amino acids.

This clone has a handful of counts. This CDR3 reads CASSQSVSRGELFF. For the CDR3, the DNA is TGTGCCAGCAGCCAGTCCGTGTCGAGGGGGGAGCTGTTTTTT. The rearrangement links TRBV11-2 to TRBJ2-2; no definite D call. V lost 5 bases, J lost 8 bases, and 15 bases lay in between. Germline V gene lookup returns CDR1 SGHAT and CDR2 FQNNGV. This CDR3 contains 14 residues.

DNA of the CDR3: TGCGCCAGCATGGCCTGGCAGTCTGGGGCCAACGTCCTGACTTTC. It is translated as CASMAWQSGANVLTF. The rearrangement joins TRBV5-1 to TRBJ2-6; D is ambiguous. Germline-derived CDR1 and CDR2 are SGHRS and YFSETQ. This CDR3 is 15 amino acids long. Trimming took off 6 bases at V and 1 base at J, with 11 bases between the two ends.

The chain joins TRBV30 to TRBJ2-1; D is possibly TRBD1 (5 bases). V was cut by 5 bases and J by 3 bases, with 14 bases left in between. The CDR3 contains 14 residues. Germline assignment: CDR1 GTSNPN and CDR2 SVGIG (reference sequence). Here the CDR3 reads CAWGPGIYYNEQFF. DNA of the CDR3: TGTGCCTGGGGCCCAGGGATTTACTACAATGAGCAGTTCTTC.

The chain has TRBV7-6 and TRBJ1-3, with D perhaps TRBD1 (6 bases). Germline V gene data show CDR1 as SGHVS and CDR2 as FNYEAQ. CDR3 length: 16 residues. Trimming stripped 2 bases from V and 2 bases from J, with 13 bases between. CDR3 nucleotides: TGTGCCAGCAGCTTATCCTCCGGGACAACTGGAAACACCATATATTTT. Its translation is CASSLSSGTTGNTIYF.

This clone occurred a few times. J is TRBJ2-5 and V is TRBV10-3; 11 nucleotides match TRBD2. Trimming took 4 bases from V and 3 from J; bases not matched to a gene: 7. The V gene's germline CDR1 is ENHRY and CDR2 SYGVKD. The CDR3 covers 16 residues. The CDR3 here is CAISATLAGAEETQYF. CDR3 coding DNA: TGTGCCATCAGTGCCACACTAGCGGGGGCCGAAGAGACCCAGTACTTC.

V and J are TRBV9 and TRBJ2-1; maybe TRBD1 (5 bases). V lost 0 bases and J 6 bases, leaving 13 bases between the germline ends. CDR3 length: 15 residues. Germline assignment: CDR1 SGDLS and CDR2 YYNGEE. CDR3 in amino acids: CASSVEMGPSNEQFF. In DNA form, the CDR3 reads TGTGCCAGCAGCGTAGAAATGGGGCCGAGCAATGAGCAGTTCTTC.

The chain is built from TRBV27 and TRBJ2-2; TRBD1 agrees at 8 bases. The J segment lost 3 bases and the V segment lost 4 bases, leaving 1 base of the junction unmatched. In germline, CDR1 is MNHEY, CDR2 SMNVEV (reference sequence). The CDR3 loop spans 14 amino acids. Here the CDR3 DNA reads TGTGCCAGCAGTTCGGACAGGGACACCGGGGAGCTGTTTTTT. The encoded protein is CASSSDRDTGELFF.

The chain uses TRBV6-6 and TRBJ2-3; D is unclear. Germline assignment: CDR1 MNHNY and CDR2 SVGAGI (reference sequence). Trimming took off 4 bases at V and 0 bases at J, with 2 bases between the two ends. The CDR3 is 12 amino acids. CDR3 region: CASSSSTDTQYF. CDR3 nucleotides: TGTGCCAGCAGTTCTAGCACAGATACGCAGTATTTT.